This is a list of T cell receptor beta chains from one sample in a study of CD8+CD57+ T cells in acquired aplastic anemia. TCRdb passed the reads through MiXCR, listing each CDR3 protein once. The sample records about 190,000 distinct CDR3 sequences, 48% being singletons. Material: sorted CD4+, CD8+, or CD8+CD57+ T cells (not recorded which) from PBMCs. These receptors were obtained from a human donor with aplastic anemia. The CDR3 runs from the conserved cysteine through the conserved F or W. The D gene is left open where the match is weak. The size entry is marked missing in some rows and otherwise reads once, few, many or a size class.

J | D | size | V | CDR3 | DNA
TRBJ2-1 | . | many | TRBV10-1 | CASSEAGSGVYNEQFF | TGCGCCAGCAGTGAGGCTGGTAGCGGAGTCTACAATGAGCAGTTCTTC
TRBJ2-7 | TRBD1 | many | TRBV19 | CASSASPSGTGGYEQYF | TGTGCCAGTAGCGCCTCCCCCTCCGGGACAGGCGGTTACGAGCAGTACTTC
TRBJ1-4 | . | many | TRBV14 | CASSQGRGRINEKLFF | TGTGCCAGCAGCCAAGGGCGGGGACGGATTAATGAAAAACTGTTTTTT
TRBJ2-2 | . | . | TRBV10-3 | CAIRDSILSGELFF | TGTGCCATCAGGGACTCCATTCTCTCCGGGGAGCTGTTTTTT
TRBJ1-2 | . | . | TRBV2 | CACNPQSGDGHTF | TGTGCCTGCAACCCTCAATCAGGGGATGGCCACACCTTC
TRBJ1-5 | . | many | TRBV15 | CATSILAQPQHF | TGTGCCACCAGCATATTGGCGCAGCCCCAGCATTTT
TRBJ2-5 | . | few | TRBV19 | CASSVGQSQGTQYF | TGTGCCAGTAGTGTAGGCCAGTCCCAAGGGACCCAGTACTTC
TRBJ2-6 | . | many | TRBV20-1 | CSAWTLSGANVLTF | TGCAGTGCTTGGACACTGTCTGGGGCCAACGTCCTGACTTTC
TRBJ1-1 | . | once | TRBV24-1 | CATRGVGPEAFF | TGTGCCACCAGAGGGGTGGGCCCTGAAGCTTTCTTT
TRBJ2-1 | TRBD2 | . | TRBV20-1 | CSAGLAGRNEQFF | TGCAGTGCTGGACTAGCGGGGCGGAATGAGCAGTTCTTC
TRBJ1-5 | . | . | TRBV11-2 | CASSQTGSNQPQHF | TGTGCCAGCAGCCAGACAGGTAGCAATCAGCCCCAGCATTTT
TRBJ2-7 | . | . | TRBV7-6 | CASSFASYEQYF | TGTGCCAGCAGTTTCGCGTCCTACGAGCAGTACTTC
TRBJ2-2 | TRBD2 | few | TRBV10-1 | CASSVASGSNTGELFF | TGCGCCAGCAGTGTGGCTAGCGGATCGAACACCGGGGAGCTGTTTTTT
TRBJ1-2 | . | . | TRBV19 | CASSSRGGADYGYTF | TGTGCCAGTAGTTCCCGCGGGGGGGCGGACTATGGCTACACCTTC
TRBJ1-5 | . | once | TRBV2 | CASSQGRGQPQHF | TGTGCCAGCAGCCAGGGACGAGGTCAGCCCCAGCATTTT
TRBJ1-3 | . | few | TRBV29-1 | CSVRTRLNPGNTIYF | TGCAGCGTCCGGACCCGACTGAATCCTGGAAACACCATATATTTT
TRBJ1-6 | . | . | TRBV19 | CASLPGLGSPLHF | TGTGCCAGTTTGCCGGGACTCGGTTCACCCCTCCACTTT
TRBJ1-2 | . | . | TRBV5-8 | CASPRNNYGYTF | TGTGCCAGCCCGAGGAATAACTATGGCTACACCTTC
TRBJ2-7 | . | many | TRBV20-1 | CSARGTPFPEQYF | TGCAGTGCTAGAGGGACTCCCTTCCCGGAGCAGTACTTC
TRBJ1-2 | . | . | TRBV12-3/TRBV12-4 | CASSSLRDYRGYTF | TGTGCCAGCAGTTCATTACGGGACTATAGGGGCTACACCTTC
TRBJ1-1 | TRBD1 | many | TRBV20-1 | CSARARTGGGEAFF | TGCAGTGCTAGAGCGCGCACAGGGGGCGGTGAAGCTTTCTTT
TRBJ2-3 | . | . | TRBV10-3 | CAISEQGDTQYF | TGTGCCATCAGTGAGCAAGGAGATACGCAGTATTTT
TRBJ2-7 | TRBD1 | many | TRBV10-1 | CASSESTGQGYEQYF | TGCGCCAGCAGTGAGTCGACGGGACAGGGCTACGAGCAGTACTTC
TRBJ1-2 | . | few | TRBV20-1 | CSASLLRGYTF | TGCAGTGCTAGTCTCTTACGAGGCTACACCTTC
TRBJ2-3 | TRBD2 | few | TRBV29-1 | CSLGRGDTQYF | TGCAGCCTGGGGAGGGGAGATACGCAGTATTTT
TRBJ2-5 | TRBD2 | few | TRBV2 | CASSEGLAGRTQYF | TGTGCCAGCAGTGAAGGGCTAGCGGGCCGGACCCAGTACTTC
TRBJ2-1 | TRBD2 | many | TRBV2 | CASSDSGSVGEQFF | TGTGCCAGCAGCGATAGCGGGAGTGTCGGTGAGCAGTTCTTC
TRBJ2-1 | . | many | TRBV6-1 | CASRDSPSNEQFF | TGTGCCAGTCGGGACTCCCCGAGCAATGAGCAGTTCTTC
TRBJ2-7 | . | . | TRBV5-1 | CASSYRDDEQYF | TGCGCCAGCAGCTACCGGGACGACGAGCAGTACTTC
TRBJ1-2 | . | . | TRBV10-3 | CAISEWGDNYGYTF | TGTGCCATCAGTGAATGGGGGGATAACTATGGCTACACCTTC
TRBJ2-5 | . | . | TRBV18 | CASSRGGEGETQYF | TGTGCCAGCTCACGAGGGGGAGAAGGGGAGACCCAGTACTTC
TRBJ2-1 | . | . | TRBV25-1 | CASSEWIGGGDNEQFF | TGTGCCAGCAGTGAATGGATAGGGGGGGGGGACAATGAGCAGTTCTTC
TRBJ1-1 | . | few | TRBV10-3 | CAISVNRENTEAFF | TGTGCCATCAGTGTGAATCGAGAGAACACTGAAGCTTTCTTT
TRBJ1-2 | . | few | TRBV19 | CASSTRERHGYTF | TGTGCCAGTAGTACCAGGGAGAGGCATGGCTACACCTTC
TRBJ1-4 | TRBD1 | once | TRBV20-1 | CSARPFRGPGKLFF | TGCAGTGCCCGCCCTTTCAGGGGGCCGGGAAAACTGTTTTTT
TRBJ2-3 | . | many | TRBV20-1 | CSARVGEITDTQYF | TGCAGTGCTAGAGTTGGCGAGATCACAGATACGCAGTATTTT
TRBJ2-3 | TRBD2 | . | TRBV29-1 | CSVAPGGGSDTQYF | TGCAGCGTTGCGCCCGGGGGGGGATCAGATACGCAGTATTTT
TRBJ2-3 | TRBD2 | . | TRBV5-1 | CASSPGTSGGIDTQYF | TGCGCCAGCAGCCCGGGAACTAGCGGGGGGATAGATACGCAGTATTTT
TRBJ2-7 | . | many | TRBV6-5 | CASRGLYGLGDEQYF | TGTGCCAGCAGAGGGCTTTATGGGCTTGGAGACGAGCAGTACTTC